The rows below give T cell receptor beta chains drawn from one sample of a study of T cell responses to AZD1222 COVID-19 vaccine. The protocol was immunoSEQ multiplex PCR, while the TCRdb copy is restricted to in-frame clones and leaves out a portion. The table lists tens of thousands of clones, more than 70% of them singletons, with 2.2% in the top ten. Sequences were derived from peripheral blood, sampled on day 0 of AZD1222 vaccination. These receptors all come from an adult in good health. The CDR3 runs from the conserved cysteine through the conserved F or W. The D gene is left open where the match is weak. The size of a clone is reported for some rows only, either as once, few or many, or as a class for expanded clones.

>17|TRBV2|.|TRBD2|TRBJ2-3
TGTGCCAGCATGGGTAGCGGGGGACCCAGAAACACAGATACGCAGTATTTT
CASMGSGGPRNTDTQYF
>15|TRBV15|.|.|TRBJ2-1
TGTGCCACCAGCAGAGATCAGGGGCCCCACAATGAGCAGTTCTTC
CATSRDQGPHNEQFF
>14|TRBV9|.|.|TRBJ2-3
TGTGCCAGCAGCCAAGTGGGGGGCACAGATACGCAGTATTTT
CASSQVGGTDTQYF
>13|TRBV19|.|.|TRBJ1-5
TGTGCCAGTACTAAGGGGCGCAATCAGCCCCAGCATTTT
CASTKGRNQPQHF
>14|TRBV30|.|TRBD1|TRBJ1-3
TGTGCCTGTAGGGGGCTTCACTCTGGAAACACCATATATTTT
CACRGLHSGNTIYF
>17|TRBV18|.|TRBD1|TRBJ1-1
TGTGCCAGCTCACCAACGGGACAGGGGAAACTGAACACTGAAGCTTTCTTT
CASSPTGQGKLNTEAFF
>15|TRBV7-8|.|.|TRBJ1-5
TGTGCCAGCAGCTTAGCAACATTTGGCAATCAGCCCCAGCATTTT
CASSLATFGNQPQHF
>11|TRBV3-1/TRBV3-2|.|.|TRBJ2-7
TGTGCCAGCGGAGTAACCTACGAGCAGTACTTC
CASGVTYEQYF
>14|TRBV7-9|few|TRBD1|TRBJ2-5
TGTGCCAGCAGCTTAATCCACAGGGGGGAGACCCAGTACTTC
CASSLIHRGETQYF
>15|TRBV7-9|.|TRBD1|TRBJ1-2
TGTGCCAGCACACTCTTCGGGACAGGGCCTAGTGGCTACACCTTC
CASTLFGTGPSGYTF
>15|TRBV9|.|.|TRBJ2-2
TGTGCCAGCAGCGTAGTCCGTAGTGGGACCGGGGAGCTGTTTTTT
CASSVVRSGTGELFF
>13|TRBV7-2|.|.|TRBJ1-5
TGTGCCAGCAGCCCGGGGAGGGATCAGCCCCAGCATTTT
CASSPGRDQPQHF
>17|TRBV4-1|.|TRBD1|TRBJ1-2
TGCGCCAGCAGCCAGGACACAGGGGCCGGTGTGAACTATGGCTACACCTTC
CASSQDTGAGVNYGYTF
>15|TRBV5-4|.|.|TRBJ1-2
TGTGCCAGCAGCGCGAGCTGGGGCCCTAACTATGGCTACACCTTC
CASSASWGPNYGYTF
>14|TRBV6-5|.|TRBD1|TRBJ1-2
TGTGCCAGCAGTCGGCGACAGGGGGGTGATGGCTACACCTTC
CASSRRQGGDGYTF
>15|TRBV6-5|.|.|TRBJ1-2
TGTGCCAGCAGTTACTCCGGGACCAGGGTCTATGGCTACACCTTC
CASSYSGTRVYGYTF
>16|TRBV4-1|few|.|TRBJ1-3
TGCGCCAGCAGCCTGAATTCAGGGAGCTCTGGAAACACCATATATTTT
CASSLNSGSSGNTIYF
>16|TRBV3-1/TRBV3-2|.|TRBD2|TRBJ2-3
TGTGCCAGCAGCCAGAATAGCGGGAGTCCAGGAGATACGCAGTATTTT
CASSQNSGSPGDTQYF
>13|TRBV7-9|.|.|TRBJ2-7
TGTGCCAGCAGCCAGCCGAGCTCCTACGAGCAGTACTTC
CASSQPSSYEQYF
>12|TRBV3-1/TRBV3-2|.|.|TRBJ1-1
TGTGCCAGCAGCTCCCGAAACACTGAGGCTTTCTTT
CASSSRNTEAFF
>16|TRBV14|.|TRBD1|TRBJ1-1
TGTGCCAGCAGCCAAGATCCTGACAGGGAGGAAGAGAAAGCTTTCTTT
CASSQDPDREEEKAFF
>13|TRBV6-5|.|TRBD1|TRBJ1-5
TGTGCCAGCAGCCGACAGGGTCATCAGCCCCAGCATTTT
CASSRQGHQPQHF
>13|TRBV4-2|.|.|TRBJ1-6
TGTGCCAGCAGCCAAGATAAGAAGGAACCCCTCCACTTT
CASSQDKKEPLHF
>15|TRBV15|.|.|TRBJ1-5
TGTGCCACCAGCAGAGAGCGCAGCCGCAATCAGCCCCAGCATTTT
CATSRERSRNQPQHF
>12|TRBV6-4|.|.|TRBJ1-2
TGTGCCAGCAGTGACGGCCGCTATGGCTACACCTTC
CASSDGRYGYTF
>15|TRBV19|.|.|TRBJ1-5
TGTGCCAGTAGCATTTCCGGGCTTCGGAATCAGCCCCAGCATTTT
CASSISGLRNQPQHF
>14|TRBV5-4|.|.|TRBJ2-3
TGTGCCAGCAGCTTGAAGTATGCCACAGATACGCAGTATTTT
CASSLKYATDTQYF
>16|TRBV7-8|.|.|TRBJ1-5
TGTGCCAGCAGCTATGGACAGCCCTCAAGCAATCAGCCCCAGCATTTT
CASSYGQPSSNQPQHF
>16|TRBV7-9|.|.|TRBJ2-1
TGTGCCAGCAGCTCTCTTGCGGAGCGCTCCTACAATGAGCAGTTCTTC
CASSSLAERSYNEQFF
>14|TRBV20-1|.|.|TRBJ1-5
TGCAGTGCTAGTGACACCAATAGCAATCAGCCCCAGCATTTT
CSASDTNSNQPQHF
>15|TRBV5-1|.|.|TRBJ1-1
TGCGCCAGCAGCTTGGTATGGACCCGGAACACTGAAGCTTTCTTT
CASSLVWTRNTEAFF
>14|TRBV3-1/TRBV3-2|.|.|TRBJ2-1
TGTGCCAGCAGCCAAGAATCCGGGGTAAATGAGCAGTTCTTC
CASSQESGVNEQFF
>13|TRBV9|.|.|TRBJ2-7
TGTGCCAGCAGCGTAGACCAGTTTGGGGAGCAGTACTTC
CASSVDQFGEQYF
>16|TRBV5-5|.|.|TRBJ2-1
TGTGCCAGCAGCTTCTGGGGACCTCGTGGGGGCGATGAGCAGTTCTTC
CASSFWGPRGGDEQFF
>15|TRBV9|.|.|TRBJ1-2
TGTGCCAGCAGCGTAGGCCAGCTAGCTAACTATGGCTACACCTTC
CASSVGQLANYGYTF
>15|TRBV28|.|.|TRBJ1-3
TGTGCCAGCAGCAACTGGGCAGGGGTCGCAAACACCATATATTTT
CASSNWAGVANTIYF
>14|TRBV6-5|.|.|TRBJ2-3
TGTGCCAGCAGAGTGGGGGGTTGGGCAGATACGCAGTATTTT
CASRVGGWADTQYF
>15|TRBV27|.|.|TRBJ1-5
TGTGCCAGCAGTCCGAGGACAGTTAGCAATCAGCCCCAGCATTTT
CASSPRTVSNQPQHF
>13|TRBV3-1/TRBV3-2|.|.|TRBJ2-5
TGTGCCAGCAGCCCAAGCAGGGTTGAGACCCAGTACTTC
CASSPSRVETQYF
>14|TRBV28|once|.|TRBJ2-3
TGTGCCACCCTCTCCTCGGGGCGCGTAAATACGCAGTATTTT
CATLSSGRVNTQYF
>15|TRBV6-6|.|.|TRBJ2-1
TGTGCCAGCATCGACTCTAGAAGCACATACAATGAGCAGTTCTTC
CASIDSRSTYNEQFF
>14|TRBV2|.|.|TRBJ1-1
TGTGCCAGCGGGGGGAATATCAGGGATACTGAAGCTTTCTTT
CASGGNIRDTEAFF
>15|TRBV6-5|.|TRBD2|TRBJ2-3
TGTGCCAGCACCAGACTAGCGGGGGGCACAGATACGCAGTATTTT
CASTRLAGGTDTQYF
>14|TRBV10-2|.|.|TRBJ2-7
TGCGCCAGCAGTGATATCGTGGGGCCATACGAGCAGTACTTC
CASSDIVGPYEQYF
>16|TRBV5-1|.|TRBD1|TRBJ2-7
TGCGCCAGCAGCTTCACCGGGACAGGGGTTTCCTACGAGCAGTACTTC
CASSFTGTGVSYEQYF
>12|TRBV12-3/TRBV12-4|few|TRBD1|TRBJ1-2
TGTGCCAGCGCGACAGGGGGCCGTGGCTACACCTTC
CASATGGRGYTF
>15|TRBV19|.|.|TRBJ1-2
TGTGCCAGTAGTACCCTCAACAGGGCGTGGGATGGCTACACCTTC
CASSTLNRAWDGYTF